The 21 T cell receptor beta chains reported below all come from one sample, sequenced in a study of T-cell memory formation after mild COVID-19. MiXCR, applied by TCRdb to the 5' RACE reads, yields one record per CDR3 protein. The sample carries 300,000 to 400,000 distinct CDR3 sequences, 10% to 15% recorded once. The sample consisted of PBMCs or a T cell subset sorted from them (not recorded which). These receptors were taken from a man aged 18 to 30 who had mild COVID-19 (a few samples of this study predate the infection). Cell type and time point are not known.

The table lists this clonotype with a few counts. The chain employs TRBV7-9 and TRBJ2-7; D unresolved. The CDR3 totals 14 residues. Germline V lookup: CDR1 SEHNR, CDR2 FQNEAQ (reference sequence). The ends were cut back, 4 bases at V and 1 base at J, with 11 bases in the middle. DNA of the CDR3: TGTGCCAGCAGCTCTGGGGTTTTGTCCTACGAGCAGTACTTC. It codes for CASSSGVLSYEQYF.

A few counts support this clonotype. The V and J genes are TRBV20-1 and TRBJ2-3, with 9 bases identical to TRBD1. Germline trimming cut 6 bases from V and 5 bases from J; bases unmatched to any gene: 15. Germline CDR1 is DFQATT and CDR2 is SNEGSKA (reference sequence). The CDR3 is 16 residues long. CDR3 residues: CSAPSQGQGLGDTQYF. As DNA, the CDR3 is TGCAGTGCCCCTAGCCAGGGACAGGGTCTTGGAGATACGCAGTATTTT.

This clonotype was observed many times. The rearrangement links TRBV18 to TRBJ2-7, with D unresolved. V dropped 5 bases and J dropped 3 bases, with 8 bases sitting between them. CDR1 is KGHSH, CDR2 LQKENI, per germline. The CDR3 length is 12 residues. For the CDR3, the DNA is TGTGCCAGCTCAGGATCAAGCTACGAGCAGTACGTC. It is translated as CASSGSSYEQYV.

The gene calls are TRBV7-3 and TRBJ2-7; D unresolved. V was cut by 5 bases and J by 6 bases, with 14 bases left in between. The germline V gene has CDR1 SGHTA and CDR2 FQGTGA. This CDR3 comprises 13 residues. CDR3 in DNA: TGTGCCAGCAGCCCCTCGGGTGGGCCCGAGCAGTACTTC. It codes for CASSPSGGPEQYF.

The chain has TRBV4-1 and TRBJ2-3; TRBD2 might be the D (6 bases). Germline CDR1 MGHRA, CDR2 YSYEKL. The length of the CDR3 is 15 residues. Between the trimmed V and J ends, which lost 8 bases and 6 bases, there was a span of 21 bases. The CDR3 sequence is CASRRGRGTRDTQYF. For the CDR3, the DNA is TGCGCCAGCCGCCGGGGTCGGGGGACCCGGGATACGCAGTATTTT.

This clonotype was detected a few times. The chain couples TRBV10-3 to TRBJ2-3, with TRBD1 matching 12 bases. Germline V lookup: CDR1 ENHRY, CDR2 SYGVKD. V shed 2 bases, J shed 2 bases, and the junction held 2 bases outside the gene matches. This CDR3 has 16 residues. The CDR3 DNA reads as TGTGCCATCAGTGAGGGGACAGGGGGCCCCACAGATACGCAGTATTTT. It is translated as CAISEGTGGPTDTQYF.

The chain's CDR3 is CASSLGTGGAGTEAFF. CDR3 coding DNA: TGTGCCAGCAGTTTGGGAACAGGGGGCGCAGGTACTGAAGCTTTCTTT. The chain combines TRBV6-2 or TRBV6-3 with TRBJ1-1; 9 bases agree with TRBD1. The germline gives CDR1 MNHEY, CDR2 SVGEGT. The CDR3 contains 16 residues. V shed 4 bases and J 5 bases; nucleotides not matched to a gene: 11.

This clonotype was counted only a few times. The rearrangement uses TRBV4-1 and TRBJ1-1; perhaps TRBD1 as D (6 bases). The CDR3 extends over 16 amino acids. Trimming left V 3 bases short and J 5 bases short, with 19 bases between. Per the germline V gene, CDR1 is MGHRA and CDR2 is YSYEKL. CDR3 sequence (DNA): TGCGCCAGCAGCCATAGGGGGAATGTAGAGTTAACTGAAGCTTTCTTT. Translation: CASSHRGNVELTEAFF.

A few counts support this clonotype. V and J are TRBV5-4 and TRBJ1-1, with a possible D match to TRBD1 (6 bases). Germline assignment: CDR1 SGHNT and CDR2 YYREEE (reference sequence). The V end lost 10 bases, the J end lost 2 bases, and 12 bases lay between the germline ends. The CDR3 sequence is 12 residues long. Here the CDR3 reads CAVEGVNTEAFF. The CDR3, as DNA: TGTGCCGTCGAGGGGGTTAACACTGAAGCTTTCTTT.

This clonotype appeared a few times. This rearrangement joins TRBV7-2 to TRBJ1-2; 11 nucleotides agree with TRBD1. In germline, CDR1 is SGHTA, CDR2 FQGNSA. The CDR3 is made up of 16 amino acids. With V trimmed by 4 bases and J by 7 bases, 11 bases remained unmatched. This CDR3 is CASSSRTGGRSGGYTF. The CDR3 nucleotides are TGTGCCAGCAGCTCACGGACAGGGGGCCGATCCGGTGGCTACACCTTC.

This clonotype was detected ten times or more. This chain links TRBV20-1 with TRBJ2-7; no reliable D call. Trimming stripped 1 base from V and 6 bases from J, with 16 bases between. Germline V gene sequence: CDR1 DFQATT, CDR2 SNEGSKA (reference sequence). This CDR3 contains 14 residues. CDR3 region: CSARGGAGGTEQYF. DNA for the CDR3: TGCAGTGCTAGAGGAGGCGCAGGTGGCACCGAGCAGTACTTC.

This clonotype was detected only a few times. The rearrangement uses TRBV25-1 and TRBJ1-6; 8 nucleotides line up with TRBD1. V dropped 6 bases and J dropped 10; count of bases not matched to a gene: 5. Germline lookup yields CDR1 MGHDK and CDR2 SYGVNS. This CDR3 has 13 residues. The CDR3 reads CASRDRERSPLHF. CDR3 in DNA: TGTGCCAGCAGGGACAGGGAACGCTCACCCCTCCACTTT.

V gene TRBV27 combines with J gene TRBJ2-1, with D possibly called TRBD1 or TRBD2 (6 bases each). Trimming left V 4 bases short and J 6 bases short, with 19 bases between. Germline assignment: CDR1 MNHEY and CDR2 SMNVEV (reference sequence). The CDR3 has 16 residues. CDR3 in DNA: TGTGCCAGCAGTTATACCCCGAGCGAGGGGGGCAATGAGCAGTTCTTC. Amino acid sequence: CASSYTPSEGGNEQFF.

J is TRBJ1-2 and V is TRBV7-8; possibly TRBD1 for D (5 bases). V gave up 5 bases and J gave up 7 bases, with 17 bases separating them. Germline CDR1 and CDR2: SGHVS and FQNEAQ. The CDR3 spans 14 residues. CDR3 DNA sequence: TGTGCCAGCAGCCACGAGGGACTTTTTGGTGGCTACACCTTC. Encoded protein: CASSHEGLFGGYTF.

The V gene is TRBV20-1, the J gene TRBJ2-5; D is possibly TRBD1 (5 bases). The CDR3 has 15 amino acids. CDR1 DFQATT and CDR2 SNEGSKA come from the germline V gene (reference sequence). Deletions cut 0 bases from V and 4 bases from J, with 15 bases between. The chain's CDR3 is CSARDFRGGGETQYF. DNA for the CDR3: TGCAGTGCTAGAGATTTTAGGGGCGGTGGAGAGACCCAGTACTTC.

The table lists this clonotype with a few counts. V and J are TRBV6-2 or TRBV6-3 and TRBJ1-5; no firm D call. Germline assignment: CDR1 MNHEY and CDR2 SVGEGT. CDR3 length: 17 amino acids. Deletions cut 5 bases from V and 0 bases from J, with 17 bases between. This CDR3 is CASSPISGSYSNQPQHF. Here the CDR3 DNA reads TGTGCCAGCAGTCCGATCAGTGGCAGTTATAGCAATCAGCCCCAGCATTTT.

This clonotype has only a few counts. The genes are TRBV7-9 and TRBJ1-1, with D unresolved. CDR1 and CDR2 (germline): SEHNR, FQNEAQ (reference sequence). V lost 4 bases to trimming and J lost 4 bases, with 10 bases between them. CDR3 length equals 13 residues. The CDR3 region has the DNA TGTGCCAGCAGCTCAGGAGGAAGCACTGAAGCTTTCTTT. Its translation: CASSSGGSTEAFF.

This clonotype was picked up many times. The chain combines TRBV18 with TRBJ2-3; D call uncertain. The germline V gene has CDR1 KGHSH and CDR2 LQKENI. Trimming cost V 0 bases and J 0 bases, with 10 bases left between them. CDR3 length equals 16 residues. This chain's CDR3 is CASSPPRIFSTDTQYF. DNA of the CDR3: TGTGCCAGCTCACCACCTAGGATTTTTAGCACAGATACGCAGTATTTT.

In its sample, this clonotype was seen a few times. This rearrangement joins TRBV12-3 or TRBV12-4 to TRBJ2-7; D unresolved. The CDR3 sequence is 12 residues long. V dropped 9 bases and J dropped 3 bases, with 12 bases sitting between them. The CDR3 DNA reads as TGTGCCAGGGACCCTTTACACTACGAGCAGTACGTC. Its protein is CARDPLHYEQYV.

Details on this clonotype: At one end the junction does not follow the germline gene, possibly because of a read error. This rearrangement joins TRBV15 to TRBJ2-3, with D possibly TRBD2 on 6 matching bases. Germline V lookup: CDR1 LNHNV, CDR2 YYDKDF (reference sequence). This CDR3 region has 14 residues. The CDR3 region is CATSISRDFDKQYF. The CDR3 nucleotides are TGTGCCACCAGCATCTCAAGGGACTTCGATAAGCAGTATTTT.

With regard to this clonotype: At one of its ends the junction is not consistent with the germline gene, which may arise from a read error. The gene calls are TRBV20-1 and TRBJ2-5; D gene ambiguous. CDR3 size: 14 residues. Germline V lookup: CDR1 DFQATT, CDR2 SNEGSKA (reference sequence). CDR3 loop: CSARVSWAEETKYF. The CDR3 DNA sequence: TGCAGTGCTAGAGTCTCCTGGGCCGAAGAGACCAAGTACTTC.